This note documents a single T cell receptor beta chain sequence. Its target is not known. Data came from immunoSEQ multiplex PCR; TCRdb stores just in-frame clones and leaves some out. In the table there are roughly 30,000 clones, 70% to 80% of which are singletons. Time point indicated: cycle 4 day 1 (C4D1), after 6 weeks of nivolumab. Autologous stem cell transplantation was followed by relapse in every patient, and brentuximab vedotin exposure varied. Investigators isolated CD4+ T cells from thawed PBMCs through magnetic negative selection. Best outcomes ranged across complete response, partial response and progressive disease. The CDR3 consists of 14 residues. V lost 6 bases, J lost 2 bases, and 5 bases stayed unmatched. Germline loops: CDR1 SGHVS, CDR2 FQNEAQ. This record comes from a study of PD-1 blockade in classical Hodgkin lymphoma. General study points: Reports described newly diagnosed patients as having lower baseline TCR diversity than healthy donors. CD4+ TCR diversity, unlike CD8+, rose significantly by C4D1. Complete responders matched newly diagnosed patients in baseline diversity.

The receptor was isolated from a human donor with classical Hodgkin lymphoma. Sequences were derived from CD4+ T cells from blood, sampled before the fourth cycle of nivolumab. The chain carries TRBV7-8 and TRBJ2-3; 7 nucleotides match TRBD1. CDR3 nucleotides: TGTGCCAGCAGATTTGACAGGGCCACAGATACGCAGTATTTT. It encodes CASRFDRATDTQYF.